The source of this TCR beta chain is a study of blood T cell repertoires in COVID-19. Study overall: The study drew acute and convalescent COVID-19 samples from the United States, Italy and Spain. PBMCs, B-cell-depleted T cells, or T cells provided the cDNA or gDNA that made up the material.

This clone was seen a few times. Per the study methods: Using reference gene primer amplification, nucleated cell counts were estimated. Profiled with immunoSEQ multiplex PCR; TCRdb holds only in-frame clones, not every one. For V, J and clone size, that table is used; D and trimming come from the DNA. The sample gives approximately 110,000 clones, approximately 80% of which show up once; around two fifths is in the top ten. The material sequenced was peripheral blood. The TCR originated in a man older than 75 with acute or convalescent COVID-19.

The CDR3: CASSWGTGLSSGNTIYF. The CDR3 DNA reads as TGTGCCAGCAGCTGGGGGACAGGTTTGAGCTCTGGAAACACCATATATTTT. The chain links TRBV2 to TRBJ1-3, with 8 bases lining up with TRBD1. Germline values: CDR1 SNHLY, CDR2 FYNNEI. This CDR3 is built from 17 residues. Trimming removed 6 bases from V and 0 bases from J; junction bases left unmatched: 10. The variable domain in full, with the rest retrieved from reference TRBV2 and TRBJ1-3, is EPEVTQTPSHQVTQMGQEVILRCVPISNHLYFYWYRQILGQKVEFLVSFYNNEISEKSEIFDDQFSVERPDGSNFTLKIRSTKLEDSAMYFCASSWGTGLSSGNTIYFGEGSWLTVV.